This T cell receptor (beta chain) was sequenced in a study of shared clonotypes between healthy human individuals. Overall study: Researchers assigned three CD4 naive, three CD4 memory, two CD8 naive and one CD8 memory plate to each donor. Overall study results and limits: The sharing of approximately 5.1% of naive CD4 clonotypes was seen across several donors. Naive subsets, compared against memory subsets, generally had larger estimated richness values.

Notes on this clone: What it binds is not known.

Germline CDR1 is SGHRS and CDR2 is YFSETQ. The CDR3 sequence is 16 residues long. V shed 2 bases and J shed 1 base, with 16 bases lying between them. Clones were sequenced by immunoSEQ multiplex PCR, and TCRdb holds only the in-frame ones, with some missing. The table lists approximately 1.4 million clones, around 98% of them singletons. The gene calls are TRBV5-1 and TRBJ2-7, with D possibly called TRBD1 or TRBD2 (5 bases each). The sequencing input was naive CD4+ T cells sorted from blood. Indicated subset: CD45RA+ positively selected. The receptor's source is a man aged 25 to 45 in good health. The DNA for the CDR3 is TGCGCCAGCAGCTTACCCCGTGGGGGTATATCCTACGAGCAGTACTTC. Translated, it gives CASSLPRGGISYEQYF.